Below, 19 T cell receptor beta chains from the same sample are listed, as sequenced in a study of CD8 T cells in ankylosing spondylitis. Points from the study as a whole: For ankylosing spondylitis blood, a TCR beta motif of eight or nine highly homologous variants appeared characteristic.

Each CDR3 protein gets one entry after TCRdb re-called the 5' RACE reads with MiXCR. The table lists roughly 440,000 distinct CDR3 sequences, 17% of them singletons, with 1% in the top ten. No antigen is known for these receptors. Sequences were obtained from blood, either unsorted or a sorted T cell fraction (not recorded which). These receptors all stem from a male donor with ankylosing spondylitis.

In this sample, this clonotype turned up once. The chain employs TRBV7-3 and TRBJ1-1; D ambiguous. V lost 5 bases and J 2 bases, leaving 9 bases between the germline ends. Germline CDR1 SGHTA, CDR2 FQGTGA. The CDR3 spans 13 residues. CDR3 in DNA: TGTGCCAGCAGCCCCAGTGATAACACTGAAGCTTTCTTT. Translating gives CASSPSDNTEAFF.

Note on this clonotype: Being one base from a much bigger clone, this may be a read error. This rearrangement joins TRBV24-1 to TRBJ1-1; perhaps TRBD1 as D (5 bases). This CDR3 spans 16 amino acids. V was cut by 0 bases and J by 3 bases, with 13 bases left in between. Germline V gene lookup returns CDR1 KGHDR and CDR2 SFDVKD. CDR3 in DNA: TGTGCCACCAGTGATTTGGGGGCCGGATGGTACACTGAAGCTTTCTTT. Amino acid sequence: CATSDLGAGWYTEAFF.

This CDR3 reads CSARASGVGNEKLFF. CDR3 nucleotides: TGCAGTGCTAGAGCTTCTGGGGTGGGTAATGAAAAACTGTTTTTT. V is TRBV20-1 and J is TRBJ1-4; D is unclear. V gave up 1 base and J gave up 4 bases, with 13 bases separating them. CDR1 and CDR2 from the germline V gene are DFQATT and SNEGSKA (reference sequence). This CDR3 has 15 amino acids.

A few counts support this clonotype. The chain is built from TRBV7-2 and TRBJ1-5, with a possible D match to TRBD1 (6 bases). Per germline, CDR1 SGHTA and CDR2 FQGNSA. Trimming shortened V by 1 base and J by 1 base, and 11 bases separated the two germline ends. The CDR3 consists of 16 residues. The CDR3 is CASSLVPGGSNQPQHF. CDR3 bases: TGTGCCAGCAGCTTAGTCCCGGGGGGCAGCAATCAGCCCCAGCATTTT.

This clonotype was seen only a few times. The chain carries TRBV15 and TRBJ2-7; 12 bases are a match to TRBD2. Trimming at V came to 0 bases and at J to 6 bases, leaving 3 bases not matched to a gene. Germline V CDR1 and CDR2: LNHNV, YYDKDF (reference sequence). The CDR3 length is 15 residues. The CDR3 sequence: CATSRDLAGGSEQYF. CDR3 coding DNA: TGTGCCACCAGCAGAGATCTAGCGGGAGGGTCCGAGCAGTACTTC.

The chain recombines TRBV27 with TRBJ1-1, with D tentatively TRBD1 (5 bases). Trimming pared 3 bases from V and 5 bases from J, leaving 16 bases between. Germline lookup yields CDR1 MNHEY and CDR2 SMNVEV (reference sequence). This CDR3 region has 15 residues. CDR3 DNA: TGTGCCAGCAGTTTGGTGGGGGTGGGGGGTACTGAAGCTTTCTTT. Encoded protein: CASSLVGVGGTEAFF.

This clonotype was counted many times. The chain couples TRBV5-1 to TRBJ2-1, with 13 bases identical to TRBD2. Germline CDR1 reads SGHRS; CDR2 reads YFSETQ. The CDR3 extends over 15 amino acids. V shed 4 bases, J shed 6 bases, and the junction held 4 bases outside the gene matches. CDR3 DNA: TGCGCCAGCAGCCGGACTAGCGGGAGAGCCAATGAGCAGTTCTTC. Amino acids: CASSRTSGRANEQFF.

V is TRBV30 and J is TRBJ1-6; D is undetermined. CDR3 length: 13 amino acids. Between the trimmed V and J ends, which lost 4 bases and 7 bases, there was a span of 11 bases. Germline loops: CDR1 GTSNPN, CDR2 SVGIG (reference sequence). For the CDR3, the DNA is TGTGCCTGGACCAGCGACGCAAATTCACCCCTCCACTTT. Encoded protein: CAWTSDANSPLHF. The full variable domain, with the rest looked up from reference TRBV30 and TRBJ1-6, is SQTIHQWPATLVQPVGSPLSLECTVEGTSNPNLYWYRQAAGRGLQLLFYSVGIGQISSEVPQNLSASRPQDRQFILSSKKLLLSDSGFYLCAWTSDANSPLHFGNGTRLTVT.

CDR3 in DNA: TGCGCCAGCAGCTTGGGGACAGAGGATGAGCAGTTCTTC. Amino acid sequence: CASSLGTEDEQFF. The V gene is TRBV5-1, the J gene TRBJ2-1; possibly TRBD1 for D (6 bases). In germline, CDR1 is SGHRS, CDR2 YFSETQ. V was pared by 0 bases and J by 8 bases, with 9 bases between. The CDR3 loop spans 13 amino acids.

This clonotype was counted only a few times. The chain is built from TRBV6-2 or TRBV6-3 and TRBJ1-3; possible D gene TRBD1, 5 bases. CDR1 MNHEY and CDR2 SVGEGT come from the germline V gene. Deletions cut 2 bases from V and 5 bases from J, with 10 bases between. This CDR3 comprises 14 residues. CDR3 in DNA: TGTGCCAGCAGTTACGAAGGGGCGCGAAACACCATATATTTT. Translated, it gives CASSYEGARNTIYF.

The sample holds a few counts of this clonotype. The rearrangement uses TRBV6-1 and TRBJ2-3; the D gene is possibly TRBD2 (5 bases). Trimming stripped 5 bases from V and 3 bases from J, with 21 bases between. Germline loops: CDR1 MNHNS, CDR2 SASEGT. The CDR3 has 17 amino acids. The CDR3 region is CASSPLRKRLVTDTQYF. The CDR3 DNA reads as TGTGCCAGCAGTCCTCTCCGGAAGCGGCTGGTGACAGATACGCAGTATTTT.

This clonotype was counted only a few times. CDR3 sequence reads: CASTPGAGGYGYTF. As DNA, the CDR3 is TGCGCCAGCACCCCCGGGGCAGGGGGTTATGGCTACACCTTC. This chain links TRBV5-1 with TRBJ1-2; TRBD1 aligns across 7 bases. The germline CDR1 and CDR2 sequences are SGHRS and YFSETQ. The trim removed 6 bases at V and 5 bases at J, leaving 10 bases unmatched. This CDR3 comprises 14 residues.

This clonotype was counted a few times. The chain recombines TRBV7-8 with TRBJ2-7, with D uncertain. The length of the CDR3 is 13 residues. The V end lost 1 base, the J end lost 2 bases, and 6 bases lay between the germline ends. Germline CDR1 SGHVS, CDR2 FQNEAQ. CDR3 residues: CASSLDWAYEQYF. The CDR3 DNA sequence: TGTGCCAGCAGCTTAGATTGGGCCTACGAGCAGTACTTC.

The V gene is TRBV28, the J gene TRBJ1-2; D remains unclear. The CDR3 has 12 residues. The germline CDR1 and CDR2 sequences are MDHEN and SYDVKM. V gave up 7 bases and J gave up 8 bases, with 14 bases separating them. The CDR3 region is CASNGGGLGYTF. The DNA of the CDR3 is TGTGCCAGCAACGGAGGAGGGCTGGGCTACACCTTC.

This chain uses TRBV20-1 with TRBJ1-1; tentative D call: TRBD1 (5 bases). This CDR3 contains 15 residues. The germline V gene has CDR1 DFQATT and CDR2 SNEGSKA (reference sequence). The V end was cut by 4 bases, the J end by 1 base, with 16 bases between. In nucleotides, the CDR3 is TGCAGTGCTATACATCCGGGACGGCCGAACACTGAAGCTTTCTTT. Translating gives CSAIHPGRPNTEAFF.

This clonotype has a handful of counts. J is TRBJ2-1 and V is TRBV13, with TRBD1 matching 8 bases. This CDR3 is 15 amino acids long. Unmatched junction bases numbered 4, after V lost 4 bases and J lost 2 bases. Per the germline V gene, CDR1 is PRHDT and CDR2 is FYEKMQ (reference sequence). The CDR3: CASSSTGEPYNEQFF. The DNA for the CDR3 is TGTGCCAGCAGCTCGACAGGGGAGCCCTACAATGAGCAGTTCTTC.

This clonotype was recorded many times. V usage is TRBV20-1 and J usage is TRBJ2-1; 12 bases line up with TRBD2. This CDR3 region has 14 residues. CDR1 is DFQATT and CDR2 is SNEGSKA in the germline V gene (reference sequence). The trim removed 5 bases at V and 7 bases at J, leaving 6 bases unmatched. This chain's CDR3 is CSARTSGMWNEQFF. The DNA of the CDR3 is TGCAGTGCTCGGACTAGCGGGATGTGGAATGAGCAGTTCTTC.

This clonotype showed up just a few times. The gene calls are TRBV11-2 and TRBJ2-1, with D possibly being TRBD2 (5 bases). The V and J ends lost 5 bases and 4 bases respectively, with 18 bases between them. Per the germline V gene, CDR1 is SGHAT and CDR2 is FQNNGV. The CDR3 covers 16 residues. This chain's CDR3 is CASSPALGVVYNEQFF. As DNA, the CDR3 is TGTGCCAGCAGCCCTGCGTTGGGAGTGGTATACAATGAGCAGTTCTTC.

This clonotype occurred a few times. The rearrangement joins TRBV7-9 to TRBJ2-2; 9 bases line up with TRBD2. Unmatched junction bases numbered 8, after V lost 5 bases and J lost 4 bases. CDR1 is SEHNR and CDR2 is FQNEAQ in the germline V gene (reference sequence). CDR3 length: 16 amino acids. The CDR3 region is CASSPIAGAATGELFF. CDR3 bases: TGTGCCAGCAGCCCAATAGCGGGAGCGGCCACCGGGGAGCTGTTTTTT.